The 11 T cell receptor beta chains reported below all come from one sample, sequenced in a study of Ad26.COV2.S vaccination and SARS-CoV-2 variants. The protocol was immunoSEQ multiplex PCR, while the TCRdb copy is restricted to in-frame clones and leaves out a portion. The table shows about 350,000 clones, with around 88% occurring only once. Treatment of the sample: around 19 received Ad26.COV2.S at low or high dose, single or two shots; five or six received placebo; per-sample allocation not given. The study sampled participants on day 63 after the first vaccine or placebo injection. Sequenced here: peripheral blood, sampled in a trial of Ad26.COV2.S vaccine versus placebo. The origin of the receptors is a person aged 18-65 years who received the Ad26.COV2.S COVID-19 vaccine or a placebo.

The chain recombines TRBV28 with TRBJ1-1; TRBD1 is a possible D gene (5 bases). The V gene's germline CDR1 is MDHEN and CDR2 SYDVKM. The CDR3 extends over 14 amino acids. Trimming cost V 6 bases and J 3 bases, with 14 bases left between them. The CDR3 sequence is CASREDTEDTEAFF. In DNA form, the CDR3 reads TGTGCCAGCAGGGAGGACACCGAGGACACTGAAGCTTTCTTT.

The V call is TRBV24-1, the J call TRBJ2-5, with no clear D. The CDR3 consists of 12 residues. Germline CDR1 reads KGHDR; CDR2 reads SFDVKD. V lost 3 bases and J lost 4, with 5 bases in between. CDR3 protein: CATSDVGETQYF. The CDR3 DNA reads as TGTGCCACCAGTGATGTCGGAGAGACCCAGTACTTC.

V gene TRBV24-1 combines with J gene TRBJ2-7; perhaps TRBD1 as D (6 bases). Germline V gene data show CDR1 as KGHDR and CDR2 as SFDVKD. V gave up 0 bases and J gave up 6 bases, with 8 bases separating them. This CDR3 comprises 13 residues. The CDR3 here is CATSDLTGREQYF. The CDR3 nucleotides are TGTGCCACCAGTGATTTGACAGGGCGCGAGCAGTACTTC.

The rearrangement uses TRBV5-6 and TRBJ2-5, with D possibly being TRBD2 (6 bases). Germline CDR1 SGHDT, CDR2 YYEEEE. There are 13 residues in the CDR3. The germline V and J ends were trimmed by 4 bases and 2 bases, with 9 bases remaining between them. The CDR3 bases are TGTGCCAGCAGCCTAGGGACTCAAGAGACCCAGTACTTC. Translating it yields CASSLGTQETQYF.

The rearrangement links TRBV4-1 to TRBJ2-3; weak D call: TRBD2 (6 bases). Trimming took off 2 bases at V and 0 bases at J, with 15 bases between the two ends. Germline-derived CDR1 and CDR2 are MGHRA and YSYEKL. This CDR3 is 17 amino acids long. CDR3 protein: CASSQTGLSTSTDTQYF. The CDR3 DNA reads as TGCGCCAGCAGCCAAACGGGACTGAGTACTAGCACAGATACGCAGTATTTT.

J is TRBJ2-1 and V is TRBV28, with 13 positions matching TRBD2. CDR1 and CDR2 from the germline V gene are MDHEN and SYDVKM. The CDR3 runs 17 residues. V trimming: 6 bases; J trimming: 0 bases; junction bases outside the gene matches: 5. CDR3 amino acids: CASRGLAGTGSYNEQFF. DNA for the CDR3: TGTGCCAGCAGGGGACTAGCGGGAACTGGCTCCTACAATGAGCAGTTCTTC. Looking up the rest from reference TRBV28 and TRBJ2-1 gives the full variable domain: DVKVTQSSRYLVKRTGEKVFLECVQDMDHENMFWYRQDPGLGLRLIYFSYDVKMKEKGDIPEGYSVSREKKERFSLILESASTNQTSMYLCASRGLAGTGSYNEQFFGPGTRLTVL.

This clone was detected only a few times. This rearrangement joins TRBV5-1 to TRBJ1-4; a possible D gene is TRBD1 (6 bases). V was trimmed by 0 bases and J by 11 bases, leaving 23 bases between them. This CDR3 region has 17 residues. Germline V lookup: CDR1 SGHRS, CDR2 YFSETQ. The CDR3 loop is CASSLDGLSQGWEKLFF. The CDR3 DNA reads TGCGCCAGCAGCTTGGACGGGCTGAGCCAGGGGTGGGAGAAACTGTTTTTT.

The chain has TRBV19 and TRBJ1-2, with D tentatively TRBD1 (5 bases). Germline assignment: CDR1 LNHDA and CDR2 SQIVND (reference sequence). V was shortened by 6 bases and J by 1 base, with 9 bases between the two germline ends. The CDR3 has 13 residues. This CDR3 reads CASSPGFNYGYTF. Here the CDR3 DNA reads TGTGCCAGTAGCCCAGGGTTTAACTATGGCTACACCTTC.

V is TRBV24-1 and J is TRBJ2-2; 11 bases map to TRBD2. With V trimmed by 12 bases and J by 3 bases, 14 bases remained unmatched. CDR3 length: 17 amino acids. Germline V gene lookup returns CDR1 KGHDR and CDR2 SFDVKD. The CDR3: CAVEEELAGVYTGELFF. In nucleotides, the CDR3 is TGTGCCGTCGAGGAGGAACTAGCGGGAGTTTACACCGGGGAGCTGTTTTTT.

The V gene is TRBV5-1, the J gene TRBJ1-5; D not resolved. V lost 0 bases, J lost 5 bases, and 6 bases lay in between. The CDR3 length is 13 residues. Per the germline V gene, CDR1 is SGHRS and CDR2 is YFSETQ. Written as DNA, the CDR3 is TGCGCCAGCAGCTTGGAAGGTTATCAGCCCCAGCATTTT. This sequence encodes CASSLEGYQPQHF.

V gene TRBV29-1 combines with J gene TRBJ2-7, with 7 nucleotides matching TRBD1. Germline CDR1 and CDR2: SQVTM and ANQGSEA. V lost 4 bases, J lost 7 bases, and 7 bases stayed unmatched. CDR3 size: 12 residues. The DNA of the CDR3 is TGCAGCGTTGGAGAAAACAGGGGTGAGCAGTACTTC. Protein: CSVGENRGEQYF.